Following are 5 T cell receptor beta chains from one sample sequenced in a study of T cell responses to AZD1222 COVID-19 vaccine. Repertoires were generated with immunoSEQ multiplex PCR, while TCRdb's copy carries only in-frame clones and drops some. The table has some 150,000 clones, approximately 92% seen once. The source material was peripheral blood, sampled 28 days after the second AZD1222 dose. Every receptor here comes from an adult who received the AZD1222 COVID-19 vaccine.

The chain combines TRBV6-2 or TRBV6-3 with TRBJ1-2, with D maybe TRBD1 (5 bases). The CDR3 contains 13 residues. CDR1 and CDR2 (germline): MNHEY, SVGEGT. V was trimmed by 5 bases and J by 3 bases, leaving 10 bases between them. CDR3 in DNA: TGTGCCAGCAGTGCAGACAGCTACTATGGCTACACCTTC. Protein: CASSADSYYGYTF.

The rearrangement links TRBV5-5 to TRBJ2-3; D is ambiguous. The CDR3 totals 11 residues. The germline V gene has CDR1 SGHKS and CDR2 YYEKEE (reference sequence). V lost 3 bases and J lost 1, with 0 bases in between. CDR3 amino acids: CASSCTDTQYF. The DNA of the CDR3 is TGTGCCAGCAGCTGCACAGATACGCAGTATTTT.

The V and J genes are TRBV28 and TRBJ1-5, with D possibly TRBD1 on 6 matching bases. The CDR3 contains 17 residues. In germline, CDR1 is MDHEN, CDR2 SYDVKM. V was cut by 5 bases and J by 5 bases, with 22 bases left in between. CDR3 in DNA: TGTGCCAGCAGTATACCTCCTAGTGGGTCAGGGGATCAGCCCCAGCATTTT. Amino acids: CASSIPPSGSGDQPQHF.

Notes on this clone: Other DNA sequences in this specimen translate into the identical CDR3. This chain uses TRBV9 with TRBJ2-1; TRBD2 matches at 10 bases. Trimming at V came to 3 bases and at J to 0 bases, leaving 0 bases not matched to a gene. The CDR3 extends over 15 amino acids. Per germline, CDR1 SGDLS and CDR2 YYNGEE. In DNA form, the CDR3 reads TGTGCCAGCAGCGCTAGCGGGAGCTCCTACAATGAGCAGTTCTTC. Protein sequence: CASSASGSSYNEQFF.

The CDR3 region is CATSRDRDSSYNSPLHF. In DNA form, the CDR3 reads TGTGCCACCAGCAGGGACAGGGACAGCTCCTATAATTCACCCCTCCACTTT. The rearrangement links TRBV15 to TRBJ1-6; 8 bases align to TRBD1. The CDR3 runs to 17 residues. Germline V gene lookup returns CDR1 LNHNV and CDR2 YYDKDF (reference sequence). The J segment lost 0 bases and the V segment lost 3 bases, leaving 4 bases of the junction unmatched.